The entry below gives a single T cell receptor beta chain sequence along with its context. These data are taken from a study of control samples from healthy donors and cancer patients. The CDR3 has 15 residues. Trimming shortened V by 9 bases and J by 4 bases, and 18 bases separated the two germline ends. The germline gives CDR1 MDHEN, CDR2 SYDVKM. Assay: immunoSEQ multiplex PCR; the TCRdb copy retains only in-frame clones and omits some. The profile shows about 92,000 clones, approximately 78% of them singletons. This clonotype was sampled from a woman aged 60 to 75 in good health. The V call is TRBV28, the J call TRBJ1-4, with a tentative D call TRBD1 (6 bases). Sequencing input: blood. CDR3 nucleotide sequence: TGTGCCAGTTCTTTAGGGGGGGCTCTTAATGAAAAACTGTTTTTT. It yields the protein CASSLGGALNEKLFF.